The present T cell receptor beta chain was sequenced within a study of T cell responses to AZD1222 COVID-19 vaccine. Study-wide findings and caveats: Elevations in Spike-specific TCR breadth and depth followed administration of two AZD1222 doses. At 160-218 and 743-854, vaccine-associated CD4 TCRs were dominant, and they spanned spike. Among the donors, most were white British and more were female, and clonal diversity was possibly underestimated. Baseline seropositives among AZD1222 recipients totaled only 6 or 7.

Using immunoSEQ multiplex PCR, the repertoire was profiled, and TCRdb retains in-frame clones only, with some absent. The data hold 95,000 to 150,000 clones, with about 88% observed a single time. V lost 3 bases and J lost 3; bases outside the gene matches: 4. Looked up from germline, CDR1 is MDHEN and CDR2 is SYDVKM. CDR3 length: 15 amino acids. With regard to this clone: No antigen is known for it.

This clonotype was sampled from an adult in good health. The chain couples TRBV28 to TRBJ1-4; 7 nucleotides align to TRBD1. The sample here was peripheral blood, taken on day 0 of AZD1222 vaccination. This CDR3 reads CASSLLDRANEKLFF. The CDR3 coding sequence is TGTGCCAGCAGTTTGTTAGACAGGGCTAATGAAAAACTGTTTTTT.